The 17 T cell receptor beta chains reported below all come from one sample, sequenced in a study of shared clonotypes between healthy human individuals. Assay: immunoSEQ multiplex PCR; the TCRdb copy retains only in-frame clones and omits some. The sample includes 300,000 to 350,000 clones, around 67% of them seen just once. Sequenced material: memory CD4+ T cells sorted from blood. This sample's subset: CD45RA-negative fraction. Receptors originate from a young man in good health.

The CDR3: CASSVSLGGANTGELFF. The DNA for the CDR3 is TGTGCCAGTAGTGTAAGCCTCGGGGGCGCGAACACCGGGGAGCTGTTTTTT. V and J are TRBV19 and TRBJ2-2; D tentatively reads TRBD1 or TRBD2 (6 bases each). With 5 bases removed from V and 0 bases from J, the gap between germline ends came to 16 bases. Germline CDR1 is LNHDA and CDR2 is SQIVND (reference sequence). CDR3 length: 17 amino acids.

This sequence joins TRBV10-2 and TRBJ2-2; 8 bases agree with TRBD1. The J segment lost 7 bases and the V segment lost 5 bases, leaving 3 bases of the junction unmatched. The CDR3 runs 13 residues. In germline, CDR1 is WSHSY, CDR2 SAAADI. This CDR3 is CASSQGANGELFF. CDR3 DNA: TGCGCCAGCAGTCAGGGGGCGAACGGGGAGCTGTTTTTT.

The CDR3, as DNA: TGTGCCAGCCAATCATTACAAGGGGCGGTTGGCTACACCTTC. Its translation: CASQSLQGAVGYTF. This chain connects TRBV7-9 to TRBJ1-2, with D perhaps TRBD1 (5 bases). The V gene lost 8 bases and the J gene lost 7 bases, with 20 bases spanning the gap. CDR1 is SEHNR, CDR2 FQNEAQ, per germline (reference sequence). The CDR3 loop spans 14 amino acids.

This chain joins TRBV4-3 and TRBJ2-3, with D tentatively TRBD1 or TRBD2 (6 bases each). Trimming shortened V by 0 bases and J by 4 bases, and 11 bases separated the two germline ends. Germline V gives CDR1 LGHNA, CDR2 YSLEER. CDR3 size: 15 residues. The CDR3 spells CASSQDRGRSDTQYF. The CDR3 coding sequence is TGCGCCAGCAGCCAAGACCGGGGGCGGTCAGATACGCAGTATTTT.

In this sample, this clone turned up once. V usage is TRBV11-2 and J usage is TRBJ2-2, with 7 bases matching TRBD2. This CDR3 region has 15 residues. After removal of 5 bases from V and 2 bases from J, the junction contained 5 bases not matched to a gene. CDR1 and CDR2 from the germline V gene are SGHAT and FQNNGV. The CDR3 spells CASSPSGANTGELFF. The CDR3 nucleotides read TGTGCCAGCAGCCCAAGCGGGGCAAACACCGGGGAGCTGTTTTTT.

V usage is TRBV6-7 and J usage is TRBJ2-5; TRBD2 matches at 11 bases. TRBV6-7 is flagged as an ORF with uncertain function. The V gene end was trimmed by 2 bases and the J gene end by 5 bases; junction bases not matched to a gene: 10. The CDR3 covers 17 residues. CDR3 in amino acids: CASSYPLAGGGGETQYF. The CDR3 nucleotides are TGTGCCAGCAGTTACCCCTTAGCGGGAGGGGGTGGTGAGACCCAGTACTTC.

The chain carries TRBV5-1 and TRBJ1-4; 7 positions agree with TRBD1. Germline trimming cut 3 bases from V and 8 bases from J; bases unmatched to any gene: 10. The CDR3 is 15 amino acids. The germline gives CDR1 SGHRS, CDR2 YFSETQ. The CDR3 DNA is TGCGCCAGCAGCTCTCAGGGGGGTTTATTGGAAAAACTGTTTTTT. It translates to CASSSQGGLLEKLFF.

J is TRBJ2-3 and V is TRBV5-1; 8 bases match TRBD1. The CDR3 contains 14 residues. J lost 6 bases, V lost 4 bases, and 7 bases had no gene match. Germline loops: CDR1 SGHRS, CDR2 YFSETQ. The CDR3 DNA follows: TGCGCCAGCAGCCCGACAGGGGCGACGGATACGCAGTATTTT. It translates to CASSPTGATDTQYF. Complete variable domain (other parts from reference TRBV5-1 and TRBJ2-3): KAGVTQTPRYLIKTRGQQVTLSCSPISGHRSVSWYQQTPGQGLQFLFEYFSETQRNKGNFPGRFSGRQFSNSRSEMNVSTLELGDSALYLCASSPTGATDTQYFGPGTRLTVL.

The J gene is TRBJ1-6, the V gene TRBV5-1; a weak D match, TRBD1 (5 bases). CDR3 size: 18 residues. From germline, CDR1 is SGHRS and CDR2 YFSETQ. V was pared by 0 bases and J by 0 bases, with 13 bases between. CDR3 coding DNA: TGCGCCAGCAGCTTGGGGACATTAAAAAGCTCCTATAATTCACCCCTCCACTTT. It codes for CASSLGTLKSSYNSPLHF. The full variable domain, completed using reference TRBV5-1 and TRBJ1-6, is KAGVTQTPRYLIKTRGQQVTLSCSPISGHRSVSWYQQTPGQGLQFLFEYFSETQRNKGNFPGRFSGRQFSNSRSEMNVSTLELGDSALYLCASSLGTLKSSYNSPLHFGNGTRLTVT.

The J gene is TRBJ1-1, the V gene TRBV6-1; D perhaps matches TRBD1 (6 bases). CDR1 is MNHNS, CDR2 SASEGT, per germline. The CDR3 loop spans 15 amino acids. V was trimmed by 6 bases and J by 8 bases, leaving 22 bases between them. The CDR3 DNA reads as TGTGCCAGCAGCGGCCCGGGGGCAGGGAACCAGGAAGCTTTCTTT. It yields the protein CASSGPGAGNQEAFF.

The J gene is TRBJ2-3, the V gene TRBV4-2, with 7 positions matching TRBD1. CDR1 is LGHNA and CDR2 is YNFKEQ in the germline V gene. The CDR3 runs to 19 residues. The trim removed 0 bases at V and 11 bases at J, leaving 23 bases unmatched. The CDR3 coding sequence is TGTGCCAGCAGCCAAGATTTGGGTATTTGGACAGGCCCGGTCCAGGGGCAGTATTTT. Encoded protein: CASSQDLGIWTGPVQGQYF.

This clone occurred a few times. CDR3 sequence: CASSDDSGTNQPQHF. The CDR3 DNA is TGTGCCAGTAGCGACGACAGTGGAACCAATCAGCCCCAGCATTTT. This chain connects TRBV19 to TRBJ1-5, with D tentatively TRBD1 (5 bases). V was shortened by 6 bases and J by 3 bases, with 15 bases between the two germline ends. CDR3 size: 15 residues. From germline, CDR1 is LNHDA and CDR2 SQIVND (reference sequence). Full variable domain (rest looked up from reference TRBV19 and TRBJ1-5): DGGITQSPKYLFRKEGQNVTLSCEQNLNHDAMYWYRQDPGQGLRLIYYSQIVNDFQKGDIAEGYSVSREKKESFPLTVTSAQKNPTAFYLCASSDDSGTNQPQHFGDGTRLSIL.

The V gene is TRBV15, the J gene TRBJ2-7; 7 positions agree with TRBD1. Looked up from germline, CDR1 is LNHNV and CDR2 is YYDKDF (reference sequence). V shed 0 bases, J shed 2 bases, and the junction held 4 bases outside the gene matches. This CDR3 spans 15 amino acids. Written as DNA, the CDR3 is TGTGCCACCAGCAGAGACCGGGACAGAGCCTACGAGCAGTACTTC. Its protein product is CATSRDRDRAYEQYF.

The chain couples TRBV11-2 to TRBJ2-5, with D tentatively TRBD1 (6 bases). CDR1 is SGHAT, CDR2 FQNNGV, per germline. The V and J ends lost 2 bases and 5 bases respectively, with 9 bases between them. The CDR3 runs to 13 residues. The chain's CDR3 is CASSLQGPETQYF. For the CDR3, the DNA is TGTGCCAGCAGCTTACAGGGGCCGGAGACCCAGTACTTC.

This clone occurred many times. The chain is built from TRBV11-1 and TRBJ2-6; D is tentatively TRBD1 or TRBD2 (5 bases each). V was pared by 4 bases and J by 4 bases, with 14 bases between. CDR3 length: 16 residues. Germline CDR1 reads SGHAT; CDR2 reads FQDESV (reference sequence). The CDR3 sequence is CASSSWDGTGANVLTF. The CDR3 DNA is TGTGCCAGCAGCTCTTGGGACGGTACCGGGGCCAACGTCCTGACTTTC.

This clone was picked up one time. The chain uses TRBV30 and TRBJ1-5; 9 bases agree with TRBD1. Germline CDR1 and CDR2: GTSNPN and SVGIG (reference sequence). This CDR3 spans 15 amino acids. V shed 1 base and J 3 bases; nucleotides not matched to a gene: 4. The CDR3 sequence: CAWSAGTGSNQPQHF. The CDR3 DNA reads TGTGCCTGGAGTGCCGGGACAGGGTCCAATCAGCCCCAGCATTTT.

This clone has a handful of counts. This CDR3 reads CASSYTQGASYEQYF. CDR3 in DNA: TGCGCCAGCAGCTACACACAGGGGGCAAGCTACGAGCAGTACTTC. The genes are TRBV5-1 and TRBJ2-7; 9 positions agree with TRBD1. CDR3 size: 15 residues. The germline gives CDR1 SGHRS, CDR2 YFSETQ. The junction had 7 bases not matched to a gene; V was cut back by 3 bases and J by 3 bases.